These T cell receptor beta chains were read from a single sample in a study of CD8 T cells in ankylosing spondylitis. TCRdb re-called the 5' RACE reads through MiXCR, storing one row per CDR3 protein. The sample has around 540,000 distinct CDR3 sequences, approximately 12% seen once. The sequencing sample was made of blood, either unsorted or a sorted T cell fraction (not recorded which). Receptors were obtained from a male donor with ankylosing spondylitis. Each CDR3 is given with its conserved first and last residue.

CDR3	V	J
CASSYRPFGSTDTQYF	TRBV6-5	TRBJ2-3
CASTGTSGSVRETQYF	TRBV6-2/TRBV6-3	TRBJ2-5
CASSLLGNSNQPQHF	TRBV5-6	TRBJ1-5
CAISEGVALYNEQFF	TRBV10-3	TRBJ2-1
CASSPGFRRTDTQYF	TRBV7-2	TRBJ2-3
CASSSLGIDEQFF	TRBV11-2	TRBJ2-1
CASTLGQYEQYF	TRBV12-3/TRBV12-4	TRBJ2-7
CASSLDSGESSYEQYF	TRBV7-2	TRBJ2-7
CASSIRREAETQYF	TRBV19	TRBJ2-5
CASSPRDGSYEQYF	TRBV9	TRBJ2-7
CASSQANRETQYF	TRBV3-1	TRBJ2-5
CSVGLAGGYEQYF	TRBV29-1	TRBJ2-7
CSAKPDRYTEAFF	TRBV20-1	TRBJ1-1
CASSEATNTEAFF	TRBV6-1	TRBJ1-1
CASSQERSGGYGYTF	TRBV4-2	TRBJ1-2
CASSLDPDSATNEKLFF	TRBV11-2	TRBJ1-4
CASRGQVTSYEQYF	TRBV7-2	TRBJ2-7
CATRGSATGPQHF	TRBV24-1	TRBJ1-5
CASSYSIVGEGGLNTEAFF	TRBV6-5	TRBJ1-1
CAISPQELQTNSPLHF	TRBV10-3	TRBJ1-6
CATSDTRQTDTQYF	TRBV24-1	TRBJ2-3
CASSSNPGQPETQYF	TRBV7-8	TRBJ2-5
CASSLIRSGRAETDTQYF	TRBV5-1	TRBJ2-3
CATSRDTGGDEQYF	TRBV15	TRBJ2-7
CSARARGLAGGLREQYF	TRBV20-1	TRBJ2-7
CASKGGLAGVKGPYNEQFF	TRBV5-1	TRBJ2-1
CASSSGQNNEKLFF	TRBV7-9	TRBJ1-4
CASSQVGLNTDTQYF	TRBV3-1	TRBJ2-3
CASSPEIIQGLNEKLFF	TRBV7-8	TRBJ1-4
CASSVRASGYNEQFF	TRBV6-4	TRBJ2-1
CASGTSSGANVLTF	TRBV6-1	TRBJ2-6
CASSLADRGRGEKLFF	TRBV5-1	TRBJ1-4
CASSPESGSQPQHF	TRBV7-2	TRBJ1-5
CASSLIAGSTDTQYF	TRBV7-8	TRBJ2-3
CASSPDRVEKLFF	TRBV12-3/TRBV12-4	TRBJ1-4
CASSLAGVQETQYF	TRBV5-1	TRBJ2-5
CASSKDTSQPQHF	TRBV6-1	TRBJ1-5
CASSILQGTGGYTF	TRBV12-3/TRBV12-4	TRBJ1-2
CASRETSGRNFNEQFF	TRBV5-1	TRBJ2-1
CASSLGSEGRSPLHF	TRBV5-6	TRBJ1-6
CASRQGLATDTQYF	TRBV6-1	TRBJ2-3
CASSQNSGNQPQHF	TRBV11-2	TRBJ1-5